A single sample gave rise to the 7 T cell receptor beta chains below, sequenced in a study of blood T cell repertoires in COVID-19. The data were produced by immunoSEQ multiplex PCR, yet TCRdb's version contains in-frame clones alone and is incomplete. The sample includes approximately 240,000 clones, around 88% seen only once; the top ten take more than 2.5%. The sample was peripheral blood. The receptors shown here come from a woman aged 25 to 39 who had recovered from COVID-19.

The chain is built from TRBV5-1 and TRBJ1-4; 7 positions agree with TRBD1. The CDR3 has 15 amino acids. The ends lost 3 bases at V and 7 bases at J; junction bases unmatched: 9. Germline-derived CDR1 and CDR2 are SGHRS and YFSETQ. CDR3 loop: CASSSPTGSGEKLFF. As DNA, the CDR3 is TGCGCCAGCAGCTCCCCGACAGGGAGCGGTGAAAAACTGTTTTTT.

The chain links TRBV7-3 to TRBJ2-3; D may be TRBD1 (5 bases). The V end lost 5 bases, the J end lost 9 bases, and 12 bases lay between the germline ends. The CDR3 consists of 12 residues. In germline, CDR1 is SGHTA, CDR2 FQGTGA. In DNA, the CDR3 is TGTGCCAGCAGCGCCCAGCAGGGAACGCAGTATTTT. Its translation is CASSAQQGTQYF. The full variable domain, completed using reference TRBV7-3 and TRBJ2-3, is GAGVSQTPSNKVTEKGKYVELRCDPISGHTALYWYRQSLGQGPEFLIYFQGTGAADDSGLPNDRFFAVRPEGSVSTLKIQRTERGDSAVYLCASSAQQGTQYFGPGTRLTVL.

This clone was seen a handful of times. This rearrangement joins TRBV7-4 to TRBJ2-3, with 9 nucleotides matching TRBD1. The CDR3 consists of 15 residues. The V segment lost 6 bases and the J segment 1 base; nucleotides outside the gene matches: 5. CDR1 and CDR2 from the germline V gene are SGHVT and SQSDAQ. This CDR3 reads CASSRRDRGTDTQYF. CDR3 DNA: TGTGCCAGCAGTCGCCGGGACAGGGGCACAGATACGCAGTATTTT. Based on the CDR3 plus reference TRBV7-4 and TRBJ2-3, the full variable domain is GAGVSQSPRYKVAKRGRDVALRCDSISGHVTLYWYRQTLGQGSEVLTYSQSDAQRDKSGRPSGRFSAERPERSVSTLKIQRTEQGDSAVYLCASSRRDRGTDTQYFGPGTRLTVL.

The chain joins TRBV19 to TRBJ2-5; possible D gene TRBD2, 5 bases. The CDR3 has 14 amino acids. Germline CDR1 reads LNHDA; CDR2 reads SQIVND (reference sequence). V was cut by 6 bases and J by 1 base, with 12 bases left in between. This CDR3 reads CASRPRGFQETQYF. In DNA, the CDR3 is TGTGCCAGTAGGCCTCGGGGATTCCAAGAGACCCAGTACTTC.

CDR3 coding DNA: TGTGCCAGCAGCTTAGGGGCTAACAGAAATGAGCAGTTCTTC. Its protein product is CASSLGANRNEQFF. This sequence joins TRBV7-3 and TRBJ2-1; perhaps TRBD1 as D (5 bases). Trimming removed 2 bases from V and 7 bases from J, with 12 bases in between. Germline-derived CDR1 and CDR2 are SGHTA and FQGTGA. The CDR3 is 14 amino acids.

The V call is TRBV11-3, the J call TRBJ2-1; possible D gene TRBD2, 6 bases. CDR1 and CDR2 from the germline V gene are SGHNT and YENEEA. The CDR3 spans 13 residues. The germline V and J ends were trimmed by 1 base and 7 bases, with 8 bases remaining between them. CDR3: CASSLGGGNEQFF. The CDR3 region has the DNA TGTGCCAGCAGCTTAGGCGGAGGGAATGAGCAGTTCTTC.

The chain joins TRBV4-1 to TRBJ1-2; no clear D gene. From germline, CDR1 is MGHRA and CDR2 YSYEKL. V lost 0 bases, J lost 8 bases, and 16 bases lay in between. CDR3 size: 15 residues. CDR3 in amino acids: CASSQEFTPSGGYTF. As DNA, the CDR3 is TGCGCCAGCAGCCAAGAATTTACACCCTCGGGAGGCTACACCTTC.